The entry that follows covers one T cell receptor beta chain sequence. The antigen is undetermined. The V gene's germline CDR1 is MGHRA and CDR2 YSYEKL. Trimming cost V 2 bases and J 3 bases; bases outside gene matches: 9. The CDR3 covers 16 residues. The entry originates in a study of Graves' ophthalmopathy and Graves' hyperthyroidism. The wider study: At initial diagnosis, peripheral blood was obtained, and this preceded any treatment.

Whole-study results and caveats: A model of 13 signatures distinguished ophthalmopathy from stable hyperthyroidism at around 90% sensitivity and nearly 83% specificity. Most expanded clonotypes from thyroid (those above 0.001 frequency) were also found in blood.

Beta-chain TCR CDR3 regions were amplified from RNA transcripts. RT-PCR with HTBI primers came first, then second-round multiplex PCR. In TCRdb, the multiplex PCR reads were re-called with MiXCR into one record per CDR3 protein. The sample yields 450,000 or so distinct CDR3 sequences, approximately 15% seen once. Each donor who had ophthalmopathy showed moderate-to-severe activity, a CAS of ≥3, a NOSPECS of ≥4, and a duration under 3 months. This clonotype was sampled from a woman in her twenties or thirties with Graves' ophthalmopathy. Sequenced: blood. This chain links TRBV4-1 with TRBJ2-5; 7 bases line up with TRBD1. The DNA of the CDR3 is TGCGCCAGCAGCCAACCCCGACAGGGAACTAAAGAGACCCAGTACTTC. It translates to CASSQPRQGTKETQYF.